The source of this T cell receptor beta chain is a study of shared clonotypes between healthy human individuals. About the study: Every donor yielded three CD4 naive, three CD4 memory, two CD8 naive and one CD8 memory plate.

The study, taken as a whole, reports: When naive CD4 clonotypes were compared across a handful of donors, about 4.8% were shared. Even with large depth, rarefaction showed that sorted-subset sequencing was incomplete.

Trimming cost V 4 bases and J 1 base, with 12 bases left between them. The CDR3 sequence is 15 residues long. Germline loops: CDR1 SGDLS, CDR2 YYNGEE. The data were produced by immunoSEQ multiplex PCR, yet TCRdb's version contains in-frame clones alone and is incomplete. This table has over a million clones, around 97% appearing once. About this clone itself: What it binds is not known.

The TCR sequence derives from a man aged 25 to 40 in good health. Source material: naive CD4+ T cells sorted from blood. This sample's subset: CD45RA+ positively selected. The chain employs TRBV9 and TRBJ1-5, with a tentative D call TRBD1 (6 bases). The CDR3 DNA is TGTGCCAGCAGCAAGGGGGGAGGGAGCAATCAGCCCCAGCATTTT. Translating gives CASSKGGGSNQPQHF.